These T cell receptor beta chains were read from a single sample in a study of T cell changes during pregnancy in multiple sclerosis. Clones were sequenced by immunoSEQ multiplex PCR, and TCRdb holds only the in-frame ones, with some missing. This table holds tens of thousands of clones, 75% to 95% found once. Specimen: peripheral blood, collected in the third trimester of pregnancy. All receptors derive from a female donor in good health, enrolled as a control in a pregnancy study. Both conserved end residues are part of each CDR3. D genes are given only for firm matches. Size tells how often a clone was seen (once, few, many) or the class of an expanded clone, and some rows leave it out.

j_gene,abundance,d_gene,v_gene,CDR3aa,CDR3nt
TRBJ1-1,NA,TRBD1,TRBV5-4,CASSPGGSSEAFF,TGTGCCAGCAGCCCAGGGGGCTCATCTGAAGCTTTCTTT
TRBJ2-1,NA,NA,TRBV5-5,CASSLGGNEQFF,TGTGCCAGCAGCTTGGGAGGAAATGAGCAGTTCTTC
TRBJ1-5,NA,NA,TRBV6-6,CASSFRTGPSNQPQHF,TGTGCCAGCAGTTTCCGGACTGGACCTAGCAATCAGCCCCAGCATTTT
TRBJ2-6,NA,NA,TRBV5-3,CARSLRRSGANVLTF,TGTGCCAGAAGCCTGCGCCGCTCTGGGGCCAACGTCCTGACTTTC
TRBJ2-7,NA,TRBD2,TRBV25-1,CASSESLGRAVEQYF,TGTGCCAGCAGTGAATCCCTCGGGAGGGCCGTGGAGCAGTACTTC
TRBJ1-1,NA,NA,TRBV30,CAWRPRGDTEAFF,TGTGCCTGGAGGCCCAGGGGTGACACTGAAGCTTTCTTT
TRBJ2-2,NA,NA,TRBV7-8,CASSPGGGKTGELFF,TGTGCCAGCAGCCCCGGGGGTGGGAAGACCGGGGAGCTGTTTTTT
TRBJ2-1,NA,NA,TRBV27,CASSERGAIYNEQFF,TGTGCCAGCAGTGAACGGGGGGCCATTTACAATGAGCAGTTCTTC
TRBJ2-3,NA,NA,TRBV25-1,CASSILGGGDTQYF,TGTGCCAGCAGTATCCTCGGGGGAGGAGATACGCAGTATTTT
TRBJ2-7,NA,NA,TRBV19,CASSIGDSSYEQYF,TGTGCCAGTAGTATAGGAGACAGCTCCTACGAGCAGTACTTC
TRBJ1-1,NA,NA,TRBV18,CASSPLNSMNTEAFF,TGTGCCAGCTCACCACTTAACAGCATGAACACTGAAGCTTTCTTT
TRBJ2-1,once,NA,TRBV6-1,CASSVLVTNEQFF,TGTGCCAGCAGTGTATTAGTAACGAATGAGCAGTTCTTC
TRBJ2-7,NA,NA,TRBV19,CASSVLPSSGNYEQYF,TGTGCCAGTAGTGTACTACCATCCTCGGGGAATTACGAGCAGTACTTC
TRBJ2-2,NA,TRBD1,TRBV19,CASSPPGQVFTGELFF,TGTGCCAGTAGCCCACCGGGACAGGTTTTCACCGGGGAGCTGTTTTTT
TRBJ1-2,NA,NA,TRBV30,CAWSTEGVISGYTF,TGTGCCTGGAGTACGGAAGGGGTCATTAGTGGCTACACCTTC
TRBJ1-1,NA,NA,TRBV2,CASMIERNTEAFF,TGTGCCAGCATGATCGAGCGGAACACTGAAGCTTTCTTT
TRBJ2-3,NA,NA,TRBV7-9,CASSHSLGRSEYTQYF,TGTGCCAGCAGCCACAGTTTGGGCAGGTCAGAGTATACGCAGTATTTT
TRBJ2-3,NA,TRBD1,TRBV27,CASSLSSGDRGTDTQYF,TGTGCCAGCAGTTTATCGTCGGGGGACAGGGGGACAGATACGCAGTATTTT
TRBJ2-1,NA,TRBD1,TRBV19,CASSRGTGFSNEQFF,TGTGCCAGTAGTAGAGGGACAGGGTTCTCCAATGAGCAGTTCTTC
TRBJ1-6,few,NA,TRBV7-3,CASSLPNSPLHF,TGTGCCAGCAGCTTACCGAATTCACCCCTCCACTTT
TRBJ2-7,NA,TRBD1,TRBV7-8,CASSVVETGKLSYEQYF,TGTGCCAGCAGCGTCGTCGAGACAGGGAAACTCTCTTACGAGCAGTACTTC
TRBJ1-1,once,NA,TRBV6-1,CASTLDAMNTEAFF,TGTGCCAGCACCCTAGACGCAATGAACACTGAAGCTTTCTTT
TRBJ2-1,NA,NA,TRBV5-1,CASSLGASNSYNEQFF,TGCGCCAGCAGCTTGGGAGCGTCTAACTCCTACAATGAGCAGTTCTTC